These 8 T cell receptor beta chains share one sample of origin, sequenced in a study of monozygotic twins with cystic fibrosis. TCRdb keeps only in-frame clones here, not all; method: immunoSEQ multiplex PCR. The repertoire holds around 20,000 clones, with around nine tenths as singletons. Sequences were obtained from blood. Receptors originate from a woman in her thirties with cystic fibrosis.

J is TRBJ1-5 and V is TRBV5-6; maybe TRBD1 (6 bases). Trimming shortened V by 4 bases and J by 5 bases, and 13 bases separated the two germline ends. CDR3 size: 14 residues. The germline gives CDR1 SGHDT, CDR2 YYEEEE. The CDR3: CASSRGGIYQPQHF. For the CDR3, the DNA is TGTGCCAGCAGCCGCGGGGGCATATATCAGCCCCAGCATTTT.

The chain uses TRBV6-4 and TRBJ1-2, with D possibly TRBD1 on 5 matching bases. The V gene's germline CDR1 is MRHNA and CDR2 SNTAGT. The ends were cut back, 6 bases at V and 5 bases at J, with 19 bases in the middle. This CDR3 spans 15 amino acids. The CDR3 here is CASRVSPRDPYGYTF. The CDR3 DNA reads as TGTGCCAGCAGGGTTTCGCCCAGGGACCCATATGGCTACACCTTC.

The genes are TRBV5-1 and TRBJ2-7, with 7 bases identical to TRBD1. CDR1 and CDR2 from the germline V gene are SGHRS and YFSETQ. V shed 4 bases and J 2 bases; nucleotides not matched to a gene: 6. The CDR3 loop spans 14 amino acids. The CDR3 nucleotides read TGCGCCAGCAGCCCCTTCGACAGGGCCTACGAGCAGTACTTC. Translating gives CASSPFDRAYEQYF.

V gene TRBV6-5 combines with J gene TRBJ1-4, with D uncertain. The CDR3 is 14 residues long. The germline V gene has CDR1 MNHEY and CDR2 SVGAGI. Trimming removed 6 bases at V and 4 bases at J, with 12 bases between. The CDR3 region is CASRRPSVNEKLFF. The CDR3 nucleotides read TGTGCCAGCAGGAGGCCGAGCGTTAATGAAAAACTGTTTTTT.

This chain uses TRBV20-1 with TRBJ2-1, with D possibly being TRBD2 (5 bases). V was pared by 3 bases and J by 15 bases, with 15 bases between. Germline assignment: CDR1 DFQATT and CDR2 SNEGSKA (reference sequence). This CDR3 has 11 residues. This chain's CDR3 is CSARRAVTTFF. The CDR3 coding sequence is TGCAGTGCTAGGAGAGCGGTTACTACGTTCTTC.

The rearrangement uses TRBV5-6 and TRBJ2-5; 8 nucleotides match TRBD1. CDR1 SGHDT and CDR2 YYEEEE come from the germline V gene. V lost 4 bases and J lost 1; bases outside the gene matches: 6. CDR3 length: 15 residues. CDR3: CASSTRDRFQETQYF. The CDR3 DNA follows: TGTGCCAGCAGCACCCGGGACAGGTTCCAAGAGACCCAGTACTTC. Drawing the rest from reference TRBV5-6 and TRBJ2-5, the complete variable domain is DAGVTQSPTHLIKTRGQQVTLRCSPKSGHDTVSWYQQALGQGPQFIFQYYEEEERQRGNFPDRFSGHQFPNYSSELNVNALLLGDSALYLCASSTRDRFQETQYFGPGTRLLVL.

V gene TRBV7-8 combines with J gene TRBJ1-4; D remains unclear. The germline V gene has CDR1 SGHVS and CDR2 FQNEAQ. The CDR3 totals 19 residues. V was trimmed by 3 bases and J by 1 base, leaving 21 bases between them. In DNA form, the CDR3 reads TGTGCCAGCAGCTTCGAGAGTGTATTCCGGGTTGGAACTAATGAAAAACTGTTTTTT. Translation: CASSFESVFRVGTNEKLFF.

The chain is built from TRBV19 and TRBJ2-2; D is unclear. The CDR3 spans 15 residues. CDR1 and CDR2 from the germline V gene are LNHDA and SQIVND (reference sequence). V lost 1 base, J lost 6 bases, and 12 bases lay in between. CDR3 sequence (DNA): TGTGCCAGTAGTATAGTGGGCCTTGGAGCCGGGGAGCTGTTTTTT. This gives the protein CASSIVGLGAGELFF.